The 5 T cell receptor beta chains below all came from one sample that was sequenced in a study of breast tumors, draining lymph nodes, adjacent tissues. Axillary draining lymph nodes of breast cancer patients supplied the node samples. MiXCR was run by TCRdb on the multiplex PCR reads, yielding one entry per CDR3 protein. The sample consists of some 100,000 distinct CDR3 sequences, around 20% of them appearing once. The sample was axillary lymph node tissue. The receptor set was obtained from a female donor with breast cancer. Some clones in this sample may be carry-over from other donors' samples.

As to this clonotype: Possible read error: a much larger clone is one base away. V is TRBV5-4 and J is TRBJ2-7, with D perhaps matching TRBD1 or TRBD2 (7 bases each). The V gene's germline CDR1 is SGHNT and CDR2 YYREEE (reference sequence). The CDR3 is made up of 17 amino acids. The CDR3 is CASNLPDKAGGVYEQYF. The CDR3 DNA sequence: TGTGCCAGCAACTTGCCGGACAAAGCAGGGGGGGTCTACGAGCAGTACTTC.

The CDR3 DNA sequence: TGTGCCAGCAGACCGACACCGTCTGGAAACACCATATATTTT. Translation: CASRPTPSGNTIYF. The V and J genes are TRBV5-6 and TRBJ1-3; D unresolved. The germline V gene encodes CDR1 SGHDT and CDR2 YYEEEE. The CDR3 has 14 amino acids. Trimming shortened V by 5 bases and J by 1 base, and 10 bases separated the two germline ends.

The rearrangement joins TRBV5-4 to TRBJ2-3; D unresolved. Germline values: CDR1 SGHNT, CDR2 YYREEE (reference sequence). V lost 0 bases, J lost 0 bases, and 8 bases lay in between. This CDR3 is built from 15 residues. The CDR3 DNA reads TGTGCCAGCAGCTTGGGGATAGGAAGCACAGATACGCAGTATTTT. Its protein is CASSLGIGSTDTQYF.

The chain joins TRBV5-5 to TRBJ2-7; possibly TRBD2 for D (6 bases). Matching the DNA end better, TRBJ2-1 makes the J call doubtful. This CDR3 contains 14 residues. The germline V gene has CDR1 SGHKS and CDR2 YYEKEE (reference sequence). The CDR3 sequence is CASSFSWRAYEQFF. The CDR3 DNA is TGTGCCAGCAGTTTTAGCTGGAGGGCCTACGAGCAGTTCTTC.

This clonotype was observed many times. The chain joins TRBV5-6 to TRBJ2-6; D is perhaps TRBD2 (5 bases). This CDR3 is 15 amino acids long. V was cut by 1 base and J by 0 bases, with 5 bases left in between. Looked up from germline, CDR1 is SGHDT and CDR2 is YYEEEE. The CDR3 loop is CASSLRGSGANVLTF. CDR3 sequence (DNA): TGTGCCAGCAGCTTGCGGGGCTCTGGGGCCAACGTCCTGACTTTC.